Here is one T cell receptor beta chain with its context. The antigen is undetermined. The sample is drawn from a study of cytomegalovirus exposure and HLA in healthy donors. The study, taken as a whole, reports: Highly shared variants forming one cluster were likely a sequencing artifact. It was reported that the classifier diagnosed cytomegalovirus status with high specificity and sensitivity in both the original and validation cohorts. A reported reduction in N-insertions relative to the roughly 710-donor mean was seen in an Asian-associated ancestry cluster in a later analysis. A prior analysis recorded that most TCR beta V segments were productive about 87% or about 30% of the time.

PCR employed 60 Vbeta and 13 Jbeta primers. Repertoires were generated with immunoSEQ multiplex PCR, while TCRdb's copy carries only in-frame clones and drops some. The table shows tens of thousands of clones, with about 74% occurring only once. Germline lookup yields CDR1 SGHVS and CDR2 FQNEAQ. The CDR3 contains 14 residues. With 4 bases clipped from V and 1 base from J, the junction kept 1 base outside the gene matches. Sequenced: PBMCs. The chain couples TRBV7-8 to TRBJ1-1; 9 bases agree with TRBD1. This TCR came from a woman under 40 in good health and CMV-seropositive. CDR3 loop: CASSSGQGNTEAFF. In nucleotides, the CDR3 is TGTGCCAGCAGCTCGGGACAGGGGAACACTGAAGCTTTCTTT. Full variable domain (missing parts from reference TRBV7-8 and TRBJ1-1): GAGVSQSPRYKVAKRGQDVALRCDPISGHVSLFWYQQALGQGPEFLTYFQNEAQLDKSGLPSDRFFAERPEGSVSTLKIQRTQQEDSAVYLCASSSGQGNTEAFFGQGTRLTVV.